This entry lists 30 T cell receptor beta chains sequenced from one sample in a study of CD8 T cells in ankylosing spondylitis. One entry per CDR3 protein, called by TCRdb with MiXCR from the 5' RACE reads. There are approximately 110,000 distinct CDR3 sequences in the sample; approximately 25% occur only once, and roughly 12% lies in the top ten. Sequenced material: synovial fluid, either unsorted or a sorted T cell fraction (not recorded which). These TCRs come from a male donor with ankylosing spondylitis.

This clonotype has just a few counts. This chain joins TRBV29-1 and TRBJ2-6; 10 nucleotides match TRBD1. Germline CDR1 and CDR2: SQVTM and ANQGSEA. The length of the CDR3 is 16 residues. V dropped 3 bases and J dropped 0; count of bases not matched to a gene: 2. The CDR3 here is CSVEGQGSSGANVLTF. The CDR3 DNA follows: TGCAGCGTTGAGGGACAGGGGAGCTCTGGGGCCAACGTCCTGACTTTC.

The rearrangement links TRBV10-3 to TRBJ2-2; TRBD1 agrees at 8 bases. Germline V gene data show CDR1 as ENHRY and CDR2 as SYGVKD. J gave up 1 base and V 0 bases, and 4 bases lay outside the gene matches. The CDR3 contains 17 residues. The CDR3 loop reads CAISESAGTGNTGELFF. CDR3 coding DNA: TGTGCCATCAGTGAGTCAGCCGGGACAGGGAACACCGGGGAGCTGTTTTTT.

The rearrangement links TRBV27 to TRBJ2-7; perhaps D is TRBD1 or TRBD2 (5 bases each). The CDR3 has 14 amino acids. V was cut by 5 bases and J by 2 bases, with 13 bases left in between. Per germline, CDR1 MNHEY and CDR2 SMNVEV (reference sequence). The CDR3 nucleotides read TGTGCCAGCAGTCGGGGTGGGGGAACCTACGAGCAGTACTTC. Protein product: CASSRGGGTYEQYF.

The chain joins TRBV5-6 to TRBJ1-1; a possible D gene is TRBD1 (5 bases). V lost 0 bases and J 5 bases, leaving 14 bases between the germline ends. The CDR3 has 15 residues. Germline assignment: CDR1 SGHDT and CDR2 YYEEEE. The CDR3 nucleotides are TGTGCCAGCAGCTTGGGACCTCAGGGTGGAACTGAAGCTTTCTTT. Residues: CASSLGPQGGTEAFF.

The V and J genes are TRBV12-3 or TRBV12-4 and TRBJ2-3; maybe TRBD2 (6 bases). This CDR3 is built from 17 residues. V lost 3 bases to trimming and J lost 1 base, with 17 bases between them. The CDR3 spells CASSFHWTNIGTDTQYF. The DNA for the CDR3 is TGTGCCAGCAGTTTCCATTGGACTAACATTGGCACAGATACGCAGTATTTT.

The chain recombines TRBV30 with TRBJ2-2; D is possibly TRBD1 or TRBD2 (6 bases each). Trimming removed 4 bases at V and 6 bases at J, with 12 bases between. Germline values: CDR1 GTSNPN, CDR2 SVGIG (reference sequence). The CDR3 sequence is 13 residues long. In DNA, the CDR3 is TGTGCCTGGATGTGGGGGGCCCCCGGGGAGCTGTTTTTT. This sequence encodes CAWMWGAPGELFF. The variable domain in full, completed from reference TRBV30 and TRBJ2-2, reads SQTIHQWPATLVQPVGSPLSLECTVEGTSNPNLYWYRQAAGRGLQLLFYSVGIGQISSEVPQNLSASRPQDRQFILSSKKLLLSDSGFYLCAWMWGAPGELFFGEGSRLTVL.

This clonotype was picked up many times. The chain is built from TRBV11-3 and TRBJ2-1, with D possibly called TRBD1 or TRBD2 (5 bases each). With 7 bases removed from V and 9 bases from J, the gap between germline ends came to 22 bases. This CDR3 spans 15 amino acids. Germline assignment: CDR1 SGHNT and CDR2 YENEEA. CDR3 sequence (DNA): TGTGCCAGCACCTACCCCCCACTGGGGGTGAGTGAGCAGTTCTTC. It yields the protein CASTYPPLGVSEQFF.

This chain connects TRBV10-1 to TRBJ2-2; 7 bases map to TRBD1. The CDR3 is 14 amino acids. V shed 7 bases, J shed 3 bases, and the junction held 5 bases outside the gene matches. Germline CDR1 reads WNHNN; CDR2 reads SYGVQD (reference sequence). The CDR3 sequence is CASTGQVDTGELFF. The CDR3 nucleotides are TGCGCCAGCACCGGACAGGTGGACACCGGGGAGCTGTTTTTT.

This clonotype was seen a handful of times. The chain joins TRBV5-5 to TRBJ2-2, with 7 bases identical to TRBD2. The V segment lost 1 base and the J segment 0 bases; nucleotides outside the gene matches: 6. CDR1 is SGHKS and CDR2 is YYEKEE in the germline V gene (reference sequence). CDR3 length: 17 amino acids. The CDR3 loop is CASSLRASGTNTGELFF. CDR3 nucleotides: TGTGCCAGCAGCTTGAGGGCCAGCGGGACGAACACCGGGGAGCTGTTTTTT.

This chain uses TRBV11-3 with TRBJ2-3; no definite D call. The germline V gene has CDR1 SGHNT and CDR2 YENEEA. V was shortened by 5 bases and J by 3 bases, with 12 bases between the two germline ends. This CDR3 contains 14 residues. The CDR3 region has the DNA TGTGCCAGCAGCCCTCTCCACTCGACAGATACGCAGTATTTT. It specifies CASSPLHSTDTQYF.

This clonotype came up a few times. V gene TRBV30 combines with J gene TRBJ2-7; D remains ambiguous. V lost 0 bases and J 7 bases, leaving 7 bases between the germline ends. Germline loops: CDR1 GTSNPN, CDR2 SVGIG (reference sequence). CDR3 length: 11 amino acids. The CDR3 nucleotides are TGTGCCTGGAGTGTAGGGTTGGAGCAGTACTTC. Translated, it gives CAWSVGLEQYF.

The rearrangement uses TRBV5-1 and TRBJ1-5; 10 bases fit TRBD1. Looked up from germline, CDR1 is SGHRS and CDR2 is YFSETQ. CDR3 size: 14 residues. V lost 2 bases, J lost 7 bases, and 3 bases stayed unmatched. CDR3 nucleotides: TGCGCCAGCAGCTTCGGACAGGGGGAGCAGCCCCAGCATTTT. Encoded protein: CASSFGQGEQPQHF.

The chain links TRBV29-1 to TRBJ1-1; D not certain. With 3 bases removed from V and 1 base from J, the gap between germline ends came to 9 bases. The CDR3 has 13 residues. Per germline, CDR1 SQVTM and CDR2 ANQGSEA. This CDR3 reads CSVEERANTEAFF. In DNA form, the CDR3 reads TGCAGCGTTGAGGAGAGGGCGAACACTGAAGCTTTCTTT.

CDR3 region: CASSPRGGGETQYF. The CDR3 DNA reads TGTGCCAGCAGCCCGCGAGGCGGAGGAGAGACCCAGTACTTC. The chain has TRBV7-9 and TRBJ2-5, with D maybe TRBD2 (5 bases). The CDR3 has 14 amino acids. Germline CDR1 is SEHNR and CDR2 is FQNEAQ (reference sequence). With 5 bases removed from V and 4 bases from J, the gap between germline ends came to 14 bases.

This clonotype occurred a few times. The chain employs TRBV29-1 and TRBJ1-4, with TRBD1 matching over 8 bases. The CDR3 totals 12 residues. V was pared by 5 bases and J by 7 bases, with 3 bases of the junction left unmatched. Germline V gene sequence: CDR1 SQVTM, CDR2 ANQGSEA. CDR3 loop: CSVWTGSEKLFF. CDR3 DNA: TGCAGCGTTTGGACAGGGAGTGAAAAACTGTTTTTT.

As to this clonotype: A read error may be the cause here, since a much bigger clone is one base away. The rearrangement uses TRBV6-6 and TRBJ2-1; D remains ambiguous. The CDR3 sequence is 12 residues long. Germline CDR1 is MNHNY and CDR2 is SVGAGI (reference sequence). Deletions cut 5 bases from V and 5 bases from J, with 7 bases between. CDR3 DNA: TGTGCCAGCAGTGACCGGGACAATGAGCAGTTCTTC. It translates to CASSDRDNEQFF.

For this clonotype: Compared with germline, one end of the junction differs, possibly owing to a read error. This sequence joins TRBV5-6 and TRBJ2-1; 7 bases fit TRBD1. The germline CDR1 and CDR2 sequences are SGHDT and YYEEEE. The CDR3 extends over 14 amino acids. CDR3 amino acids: CASSLDYNDRTGIF. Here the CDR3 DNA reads TGTGCCAGCAGCTTGGACTATAATGATAGGACAGGCATCTTC.

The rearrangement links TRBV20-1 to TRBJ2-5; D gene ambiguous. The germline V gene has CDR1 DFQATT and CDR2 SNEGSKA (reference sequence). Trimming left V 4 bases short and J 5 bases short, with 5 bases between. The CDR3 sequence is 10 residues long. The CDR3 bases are TGCAGTGCTAAGGAGGAGACCCAGTACTTC. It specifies CSAKEETQYF.

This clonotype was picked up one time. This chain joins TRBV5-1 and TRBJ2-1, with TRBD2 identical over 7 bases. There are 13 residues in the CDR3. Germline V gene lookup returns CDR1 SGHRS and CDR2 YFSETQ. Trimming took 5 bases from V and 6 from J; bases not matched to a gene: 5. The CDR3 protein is CASSSLASNEQFF. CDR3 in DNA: TGCGCCAGCAGTTCACTAGCGTCCAATGAGCAGTTCTTC.

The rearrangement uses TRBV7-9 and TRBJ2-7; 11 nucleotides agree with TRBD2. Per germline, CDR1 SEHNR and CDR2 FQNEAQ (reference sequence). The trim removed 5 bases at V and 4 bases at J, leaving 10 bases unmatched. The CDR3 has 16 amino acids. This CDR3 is CASSPEGGLAEYEQYF. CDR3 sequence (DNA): TGTGCCAGCAGCCCAGAAGGGGGACTAGCGGAATACGAGCAGTACTTC.

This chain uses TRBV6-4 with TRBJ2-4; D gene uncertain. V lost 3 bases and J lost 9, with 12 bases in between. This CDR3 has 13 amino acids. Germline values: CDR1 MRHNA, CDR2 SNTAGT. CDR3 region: CASSEEDPGIQYF. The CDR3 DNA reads TGTGCCAGCAGTGAAGAGGACCCCGGCATTCAGTACTTC.

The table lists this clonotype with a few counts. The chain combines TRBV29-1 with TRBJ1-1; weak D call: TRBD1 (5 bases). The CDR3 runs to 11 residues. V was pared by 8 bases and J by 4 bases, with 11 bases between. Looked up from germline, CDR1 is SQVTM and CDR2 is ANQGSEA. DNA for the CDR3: TGCAGCATCCGGGACTTCACTGAAGCTTTCTTT. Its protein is CSIRDFTEAFF.

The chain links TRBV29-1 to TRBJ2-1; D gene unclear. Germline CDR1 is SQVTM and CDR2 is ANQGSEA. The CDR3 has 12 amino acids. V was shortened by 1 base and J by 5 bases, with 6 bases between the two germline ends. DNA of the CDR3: TGCAGCGTTGAAGCCTATCACAATGAGCAGTTCTTC. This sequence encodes CSVEAYHNEQFF.

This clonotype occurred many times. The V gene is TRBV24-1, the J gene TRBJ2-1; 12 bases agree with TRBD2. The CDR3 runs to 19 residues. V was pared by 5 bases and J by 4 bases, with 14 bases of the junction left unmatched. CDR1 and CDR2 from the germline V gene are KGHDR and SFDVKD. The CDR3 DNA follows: TGTGCCACCAGTGCCCCGGCGGGGACTAGCGGGCTGAAATACAATGAGCAGTTCTTC. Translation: CATSAPAGTSGLKYNEQFF.

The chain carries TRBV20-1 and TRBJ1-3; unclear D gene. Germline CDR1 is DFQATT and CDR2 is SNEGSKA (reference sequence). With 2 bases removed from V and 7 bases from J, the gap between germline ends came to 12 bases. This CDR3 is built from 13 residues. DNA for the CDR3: TGCAGTGCTAGATTAGCAGGAGCGAACACCATATATTTT. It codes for CSARLAGANTIYF.

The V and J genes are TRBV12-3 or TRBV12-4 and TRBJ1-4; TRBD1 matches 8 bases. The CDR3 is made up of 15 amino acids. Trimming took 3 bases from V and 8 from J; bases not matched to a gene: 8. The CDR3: CASSLTDRVGEKLFF. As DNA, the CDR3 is TGTGCCAGCAGTTTGACGGACAGGGTGGGAGAAAAACTGTTTTTT.

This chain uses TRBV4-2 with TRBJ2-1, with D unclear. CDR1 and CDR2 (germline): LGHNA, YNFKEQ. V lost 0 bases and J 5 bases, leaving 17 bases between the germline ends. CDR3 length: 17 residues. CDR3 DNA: TGTGCCAGCAGCCAAGATCTTGACGAATGGGCTCACAATGAGCAGTTCTTC. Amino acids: CASSQDLDEWAHNEQFF.

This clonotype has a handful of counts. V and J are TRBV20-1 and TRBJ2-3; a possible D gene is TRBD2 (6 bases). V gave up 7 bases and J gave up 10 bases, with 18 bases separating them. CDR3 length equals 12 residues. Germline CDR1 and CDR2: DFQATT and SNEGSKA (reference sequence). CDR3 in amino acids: CSDFSGLASQYF. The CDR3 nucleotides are TGCAGTGATTTTTCGGGACTCGCTTCGCAGTATTTT.

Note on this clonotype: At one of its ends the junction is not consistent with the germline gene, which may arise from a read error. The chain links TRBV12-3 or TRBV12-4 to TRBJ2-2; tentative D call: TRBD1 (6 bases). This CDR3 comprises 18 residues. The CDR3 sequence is CACRLSWGRSNFTGELFF. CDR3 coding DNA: TGTGCCTGCAGACTTTCGTGGGGGCGGTCGAACTTCACCGGGGAGCTGTTTTTT.

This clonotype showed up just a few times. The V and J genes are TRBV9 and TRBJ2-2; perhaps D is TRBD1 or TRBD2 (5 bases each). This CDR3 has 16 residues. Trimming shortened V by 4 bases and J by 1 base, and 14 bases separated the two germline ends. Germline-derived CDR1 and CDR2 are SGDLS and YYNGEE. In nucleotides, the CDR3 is TGTGCCAGCAGCAACCGGGACCCTCTGAACACCGGGGAGCTGTTTTTT. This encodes CASSNRDPLNTGELFF.